This TCR beta chain stems from a study of beta chain features in type 1 diabetes. General study points: Shorter TCRB CDR3s, moderately but significantly so, marked every one of the four CD4+ subsets in Type 1 diabetes patients.

Sequencing targeted expressed TCRB transcripts, as all isolated RNA had been reverse transcribed. The repertoire was sequenced with immunoSEQ multiplex PCR; TCRdb's copy has only in-frame clones and lacks some. Here the sample spans 900,000 or so clones, roughly 17% being singletons. This clone was seen many times. Its cognate antigen is unknown. The TCR originated in a woman younger than 35 in good health. Source material: naive CD4+ T cells from blood.

The CDR3 is CASSKVTSGNSTDTQYF. The CDR3 DNA follows: TGTGCCAGCAGCAAAGTTACTAGCGGCAACAGCACAGATACGCAGTATTTT. V usage is TRBV21-1 and J usage is TRBJ2-3; the D segment call TRBD2 is taken from the table without a DNA check. TRBV21-1 constitutes a pseudogene. The CDR3 is 17 residues long.